This TCR beta chain was recovered during a study of technical replicates of blood from several donors. With 3 bases clipped from V and 3 bases from J, the junction kept 26 bases outside the gene matches. Germline CDR1 MDHEN, CDR2 SYDVKM. The CDR3 has 22 residues. The assay was immunoSEQ multiplex PCR, and TCRdb's table has in-frame clones only and misses some. This sample has around 80,000 clones, with roughly nine tenths found just once. V gene TRBV28 combines with J gene TRBJ2-1, with 7 bases fitting TRBD2. Sequenced input: T cells isolated from PBMCs. The source of this sequence is a human donor in good health. The CDR3 reads CASSFVFDLRALKSSGYNEQFF. DNA for the CDR3: TGTGCCAGCAGTTTTGTTTTCGACCTGAGGGCCCTGAAATCTAGCGGCTACAATGAGCAGTTCTTC.